Listed below are T cell receptor beta chains from one sample, sequenced in a study of T-cell memory formation after mild COVID-19. TCRdb re-called the 5' RACE reads through MiXCR, storing one row per CDR3 protein. This table has 140,000 to 150,000 distinct CDR3 sequences, approximately 26% appearing once. The source material was PBMCs or a T cell subset sorted from them (not recorded which). The receptors derive from an adult woman who had mild COVID-19 (a few samples of this study predate the infection). Cell type and time point are not known. Both conserved end residues are part of each CDR3. A D gene is named only where the DNA matches it firmly. Some rows have no size entry. The others give once, few or many, or a class for an expanded clone.

TRBJ1-4	few	TRBD1	TRBV12-3/TRBV12-4	CASSFPGTGGEKLFF	TGTGCCAGCAGTTTTCCCGGGACAGGGGGTGAAAAACTGTTTTTT
TRBJ1-1	NA	NA	TRBV29-1	CSVEAERTSTNTEAFF	TGCAGCGTTGAAGCAGAACGGACATCTACGAACACTGAAGCTTTCTTT
TRBJ1-1	few	NA	TRBV9	CASSVDGSHTEAFF	TGTGCCAGCAGCGTAGATGGCAGTCACACTGAAGCTTTCTTT
TRBJ2-5	NA	TRBD1	TRBV25-1	CASSELLGGVGETQYF	TGTGCCAGCAGTGAATTGCTAGGGGGCGTAGGGGAGACCCAGTACTTC
TRBJ2-3	NA	NA	TRBV7-3	CASSLRPTTDTQYF	TGTGCCAGCAGCTTAAGACCGACCACAGATACGCAGTATTTT
TRBJ2-7	few	NA	TRBV6-2/TRBV6-3	CASSYTRGFGLRPEQYF	TGTGCCAGCAGTTACACTCGAGGCTTTGGACTGAGGCCCGAGCAGTACTTC
TRBJ2-7	NA	NA	TRBV25-1	CATGLWYEQYF	TGTGCCACCGGACTATGGTACGAGCAGTACTTC
TRBJ2-3	few	TRBD2	TRBV20-1	CSARRLAGDTDTQYF	TGCAGTGCAAGAAGACTAGCGGGAGACACAGATACGCAGTATTTT
TRBJ1-1	few	NA	TRBV10-3	CAISQPTGPNTEAFF	TGTGCCATCAGTCAACCGACAGGCCCGAACACTGAAGCTTTCTTT
TRBJ2-5	NA	NA	TRBV12-3/TRBV12-4	CASRPGGGPQETQYF	TGTGCCAGCAGACCAGGGGGGGGGCCTCAAGAGACCCAGTACTTC
TRBJ1-5	NA	NA	TRBV15	CATSPDTLYSNQPQHF	TGTGCCACCAGCCCGGACACCCTTTACAGCAATCAGCCCCAGCATTTT
TRBJ1-2	few	TRBD1	TRBV7-8	CASSLERIPRAGGYGYTF	TGTGCCAGCAGCTTAGAGCGCATTCCCCGTGCAGGGGGTTATGGCTACACCTTC
TRBJ1-2	NA	TRBD1	TRBV5-6	CASSSSGQGYYGYTF	TGTGCCAGCAGCTCCTCTGGACAGGGGTACTATGGCTACACCTTC
TRBJ2-1	NA	TRBD2	TRBV7-2	CASSSSGTRGNEQFF	TGTGCCAGCAGTTCTAGCGGGACGAGGGGAAATGAGCAGTTCTTC
TRBJ1-2	NA	TRBD1	TRBV4-1	CASSQDLGQGGFNYGYTF	TGCGCCAGCAGCCAAGATCTGGGACAGGGGGGCTTTAACTATGGCTACACCTTC
TRBJ2-3	NA	TRBD2	TRBV7-2	CASSLGLAGADTQYF	TGTGCCAGCAGCTTAGGTTTAGCGGGAGCAGATACGCAGTATTTT
TRBJ2-5	few	TRBD1	TRBV7-9	CASSSATDRGRETQYF	TGTGCCAGCAGCTCAGCGACTGACAGGGGGCGTGAGACCCAGTACTTC
TRBJ2-7	NA	NA	TRBV7-8	CASSLGFGPLFYEQYF	TGTGCCAGCAGCTTAGGATTTGGGCCGTTATTCTACGAGCAGTACTTC
TRBJ2-1	few	NA	TRBV12-3/TRBV12-4	CASRSTGHNEQFF	TGTGCCAGCAGATCTACCGGGCACAATGAGCAGTTCTTC
TRBJ2-1	NA	NA	TRBV9	CASSGSYNEQFF	TGTGCCAGCAGCGGGTCCTACAATGAGCAGTTCTTC
TRBJ2-7	few	NA	TRBV27	CASSFGQSSSYEQYF	TGTGCCAGCAGTTTCGGGCAGTCCAGCTCCTACGAGCAGTACTTC
TRBJ1-1	NA	NA	TRBV27	CASSLSPTGSLEAFF	TGTGCCAGCAGTTTATCGCCGACAGGTTCTCTTGAAGCTTTCTTT
TRBJ1-1	NA	NA	TRBV30	CAWKGRIEAFF	TGTGCCTGGAAGGGACGGATTGAAGCTTTCTTT
TRBJ2-1	few	NA	TRBV11-3	CASSLPSRGSSYNEQFF	TGTGCCAGCAGTCTCCCCAGTCGGGGTAGCTCCTACAATGAGCAGTTCTTC
TRBJ2-1	many	NA	TRBV21-1	CASSKDLAGGLREQFF	TGTGCCAGCAGCAAAGATCTAGCGGGGGGGCTACGGGAGCAGTTCTTC
TRBJ2-7	NA	NA	TRBV29-1	CSVLGSEQYF	TGCAGCGTTCTAGGCTCCGAGCAGTACTTC
TRBJ2-2	few	TRBD1	TRBV7-9	CASSEGDRGTGELFF	TGTGCCAGCAGCGAGGGGGACAGGGGAACCGGGGAGCTGTTTTTT
TRBJ2-7	few	NA	TRBV7-9	CASSSDFYEQYF	TGTGCCAGCAGCTCCGACTTCTACGAGCAGTACTTC
TRBJ2-1	NA	TRBD2	TRBV5-1	CASSFRTSATREQFF	TGCGCCAGCAGCTTTCGGACTAGCGCGACCAGGGAGCAGTTCTTC
TRBJ1-4	NA	TRBD1	TRBV11-2	CASRSRTGPNIEKLFF	TGTGCCAGCAGGTCCCGGACAGGGCCGAATATTGAAAAACTGTTTTTT
TRBJ2-1	few	NA	TRBV7-9	CASSLAPGNNEQFF	TGTGCCAGCAGCTTAGCGCCGGGGAACAATGAGCAGTTCTTC
TRBJ2-2	NA	NA	TRBV6-2/TRBV6-3	CASSTRQGRAGELFF	TGTGCCAGCAGTACCCGGCAGGGGCGGGCCGGGGAGCTGTTTTTT
TRBJ2-5	few	TRBD2	TRBV29-1	CSVEGGLAGVRLAETQYF	TGCAGCGTTGAAGGAGGTCTAGCGGGAGTCAGGCTGGCCGAGACCCAGTACTTC
TRBJ1-2	NA	NA	TRBV12-3/TRBV12-4	CASPAPGNGYTF	TGTGCCAGCCCCGCCCCGGGAAATGGCTACACCTTC
TRBJ2-7	NA	TRBD2	TRBV6-5	CASTTIAGGRDEQYF	TGTGCCAGCACTACGATAGCGGGAGGTAGGGACGAGCAGTACTTC
TRBJ1-2	NA	NA	TRBV7-3	CASSLEGSSGYTF	TGTGCCAGCAGCCTTGAAGGGTCAAGTGGCTACACCTTC
TRBJ2-7	few	NA	TRBV12-3/TRBV12-4	CASSPGHYEQYF	TGTGCCAGCAGCCCGGGACACTACGAGCAGTACTTC
TRBJ2-7	few	NA	TRBV6-5	CASSYSGTPYEQYF	TGTGCCAGCAGTTACTCAGGGACCCCCTACGAGCAGTACTTC
TRBJ1-2	few	NA	TRBV7-6	CASSLSSTAPFYGYTF	TGTGCCAGCAGCTTATCTTCGACAGCCCCCTTTTATGGCTACACCTTC
TRBJ1-4	NA	NA	TRBV7-6	CASSLGFGREKLFF	TGTGCCAGCAGCTTAGGTTTCGGGCGCGAAAAACTGTTTTTT
TRBJ2-7	NA	TRBD2	TRBV9	CASSVGGTRFYEQYF	TGTGCCAGCAGCGTAGGCGGGACTAGGTTCTACGAGCAGTACTTC
TRBJ2-5	NA	TRBD1	TRBV4-3	CASSPGTGLETQYF	TGCGCCAGCAGCCCCGGGACAGGGTTAGAGACCCAGTACTTC
TRBJ1-1	few	TRBD1	TRBV4-1	CASSQVNRGDTEAFF	TGCGCCAGCAGCCAAGTTAACAGGGGGGACACTGAAGCTTTCTTT
TRBJ2-3	NA	NA	TRBV5-1	CASSGERGTDTQYF	TGCGCCAGCAGCGGAGAAAGGGGCACAGATACGCAGTATTTT
TRBJ1-2	few	TRBD1	TRBV12-3/TRBV12-4	CASRQGWNANYGYTF	TGTGCCAGCAGACAGGGGTGGAACGCTAACTATGGCTACACCTTC
TRBJ2-3	few	NA	TRBV5-6	CASSLADQGRDTQYF	TGTGCCAGCAGCTTGGCCGATCAGGGAAGAGATACGCAGTATTTT
TRBJ2-1	few	NA	TRBV5-6	CASSFGGPNEQFF	TGTGCCAGCAGCTTCGGGGGTCCCAATGAGCAGTTCTTC
TRBJ2-5	few	TRBD2	TRBV7-6	CASSTTSGIRETQYF	TGTGCCAGCAGCACCACTAGCGGGATCAGGGAGACCCAGTACTTC
TRBJ2-2	NA	TRBD1	TRBV4-1	CASSQEHRGHGGELFF	TGCGCCAGCAGCCAAGAGCACAGGGGGCATGGCGGGGAGCTGTTTTTT
TRBJ2-2	NA	TRBD2	TRBV7-8	CASSLFTSALNTGELFF	TGTGCCAGCAGCTTATTTACTAGCGCTTTGAACACCGGGGAGCTGTTTTTT
TRBJ1-5	few	NA	TRBV7-9	CASSSDGAQPQHF	TGTGCCAGCAGCTCGGATGGGGCCCAGCCCCAGCATTTT
TRBJ2-3	NA	TRBD2	TRBV4-2	CASSPIAGLVFSTDTQYF	TGTGCCAGCAGCCCTATAGCGGGATTGGTATTTAGCACAGATACGCAGTATTTT
TRBJ2-7	NA	TRBD1	TRBV7-9	CASSSEPDRAYEQYF	TGTGCCAGCAGCTCCGAACCCGACAGGGCATACGAGCAGTACTTC
TRBJ1-5	NA	TRBD1	TRBV12-5	CASGLDRSQPQHF	TGTGCTAGTGGGCTGGACAGGAGTCAGCCCCAGCATTTT
TRBJ2-2	NA	NA	TRBV5-1	CASRGQGTGELFF	TGCGCCAGCAGGGGCCAAGGGACCGGGGAGCTGTTTTTT
TRBJ1-1	few	NA	TRBV7-8	CASSLQYGATEAFF	TGTGCCAGCAGCTTACAATATGGGGCCACTGAAGCTTTCTTT
TRBJ1-1	few	NA	TRBV29-1	CSVDGGEAFF	TGCAGCGTTGATGGTGGCGAAGCTTTCTTT
TRBJ2-1	NA	NA	TRBV7-6	CASSLRDDEQFF	TGTGCCAGCAGCTTACGAGACGATGAGCAGTTCTTC
TRBJ2-7	few	NA	TRBV29-1	CSVVVHSYEQYF	TGCAGCGTTGTCGTTCATTCCTACGAGCAGTACTTC